The TCR beta chain described here comes from a study of T cell changes during pregnancy in multiple sclerosis. Method: immunoSEQ multiplex PCR; TCRdb's copy keeps in-frame clones and lacks some. The sample consists of 70,000 to 100,000 clones, about 94% of them appearing once. The CDR3 runs to 14 residues. Germline CDR1 SGHRS, CDR2 YFSETQ. Unmatched junction bases numbered 5, after V lost 6 bases and J lost 1 base. The specimen was peripheral blood, collected in the third trimester of pregnancy. The sequence was obtained from a female donor with multiple sclerosis, enrolled in a pregnancy study. This rearrangement joins TRBV5-1 to TRBJ2-3, with 7 positions matching TRBD2. CDR3 residues: CASTFAGGTDTQYF. The CDR3 DNA follows: TGCGCCAGCACTTTTGCGGGAGGCACAGATACGCAGTATTTT.